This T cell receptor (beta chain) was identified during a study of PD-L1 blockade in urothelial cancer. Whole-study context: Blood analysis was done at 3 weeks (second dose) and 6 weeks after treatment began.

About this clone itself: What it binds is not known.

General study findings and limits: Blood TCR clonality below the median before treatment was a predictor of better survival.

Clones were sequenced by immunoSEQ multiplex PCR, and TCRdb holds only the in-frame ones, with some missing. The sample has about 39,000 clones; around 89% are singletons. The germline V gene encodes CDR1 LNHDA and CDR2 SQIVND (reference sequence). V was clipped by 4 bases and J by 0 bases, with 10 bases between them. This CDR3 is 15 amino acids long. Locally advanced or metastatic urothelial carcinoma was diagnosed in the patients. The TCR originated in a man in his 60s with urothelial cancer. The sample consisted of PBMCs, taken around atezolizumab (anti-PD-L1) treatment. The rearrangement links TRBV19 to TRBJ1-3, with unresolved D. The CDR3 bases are TGTGCCAGTAGTAAGAGTGTACCCTCTGGAAACACCATATATTTT. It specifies CASSKSVPSGNTIYF.